The rows below give T cell receptor beta chains drawn from one sample of a study of T cell responses to AZD1222 COVID-19 vaccine. TCRdb's table, derived via immunoSEQ multiplex PCR, lists solely in-frame clones and lacks some. The sample records about 70,000 clones, around 90% being singletons. Sequencing was performed on peripheral blood, taken 28 days after the second AZD1222 dose. The receptors come from an adult who received the AZD1222 COVID-19 vaccine. Both conserved end residues are part of each CDR3. D genes are given only for firm matches. Only part of the rows carry a size: once, few, many, or a class if the clone is expanded.

size,V,D,J,DNA,CDR3
few,TRBV7-6,-,TRBJ2-3,TGTGCCAGCAGCTTGGGGTTACCAAGCACAGATACGCAGTATTTT,CASSLGLPSTDTQYF
-,TRBV12-5,-,TRBJ1-3,TGTGCTAGTGGCCGGACTTCGGGGGGGCAGGCTGGAAACACCATATATTTT,CASGRTSGGQAGNTIYF
-,TRBV4-3,-,TRBJ2-1,TGCGCCAGCAGCCAGGCGGTAGGACGGGAGCAGTTCTTC,CASSQAVGREQFF
-,TRBV6-1,-,TRBJ1-5,TGTGCCAGCAGTGAAAGGAGCAATCAGCCCCAGCATTTT,CASSERSNQPQHF
-,TRBV7-3,-,TRBJ2-2,TGTGCCAGCAGCTTAGGCCTCCTGGGAACCGGGGAGCTGTTTTTT,CASSLGLLGTGELFF
-,TRBV2,TRBD1,TRBJ1-2,TGTGCCAGCAGTAATCAGGGGGAAAGAGGCTACACCTTC,CASSNQGERGYTF
-,TRBV30,TRBD1,TRBJ1-4,TGTGCCTGGAGCCCCGGATCGACAGGGAAGGAAAAACTGTTTTTT,CAWSPGSTGKEKLFF
-,TRBV5-8,-,TRBJ2-1,TGTGCCAGCAGCTTGGTCGAGGGGGAGCAGTTCTTC,CASSLVEGEQFF
-,TRBV9,-,TRBJ1-1,TGTGCCAGCAGACCACGGATGGTCGGCGCTGAAGCTTTCTTT,CASRPRMVGAEAFF
-,TRBV5-4,TRBD2,TRBJ2-1,TGTGCCAGCAGCTTACTAGCGCACAATGAGCAGTTCTTC,CASSLLAHNEQFF
-,TRBV30,-,TRBJ1-2,TGTGCCTGGAGTAGTACAGTGGGAGGCTACACCTTC,CAWSSTVGGYTF
-,TRBV7-8,-,TRBJ1-3,TGTGCCAGCAGCTCGACGACGAGAACATTCTCTGGAAACACCATATATTTT,CASSSTTRTFSGNTIYF
-,TRBV27,-,TRBJ1-1,TGTGCCAGCAGTTGGGGTCTGGGGAACACTGAAGCTTTCTTT,CASSWGLGNTEAFF
-,TRBV19,TRBD1,TRBJ1-5,TGTGCCAGTAGTATAAGGACAGGAGGCCAGCCCCAGCATTTT,CASSIRTGGQPQHF
-,TRBV7-2,-,TRBJ2-1,TGTGCCAGCAGCTTAGAAAGCTCCTACAATGAGCAGTTCTTC,CASSLESSYNEQFF
-,TRBV5-6,-,TRBJ2-5,TGTGCCAGCATCAGCTCGTGGACAGAAGAGACCCAGTACTTC,CASISSWTEETQYF
-,TRBV6-5,-,TRBJ1-1,TGTGCCAGCAGTACGCCACGCGCTGAAGCTTTCTTT,CASSTPRAEAFF
-,TRBV3-1/TRBV3-2,-,TRBJ1-2,TGTGCCAGCAGCCATGCGCACGGCTACACCTTC,CASSHAHGYTF
-,TRBV5-4,-,TRBJ2-2,TGTGCCAGCAGTTCCCATTCGGCCGGGGAGCTGTTTTTT,CASSSHSAGELFF
-,TRBV18,-,TRBJ1-1,TGTGCCAGCTCACCACCGGCGAACACTGAAGCTTTCTTT,CASSPPANTEAFF